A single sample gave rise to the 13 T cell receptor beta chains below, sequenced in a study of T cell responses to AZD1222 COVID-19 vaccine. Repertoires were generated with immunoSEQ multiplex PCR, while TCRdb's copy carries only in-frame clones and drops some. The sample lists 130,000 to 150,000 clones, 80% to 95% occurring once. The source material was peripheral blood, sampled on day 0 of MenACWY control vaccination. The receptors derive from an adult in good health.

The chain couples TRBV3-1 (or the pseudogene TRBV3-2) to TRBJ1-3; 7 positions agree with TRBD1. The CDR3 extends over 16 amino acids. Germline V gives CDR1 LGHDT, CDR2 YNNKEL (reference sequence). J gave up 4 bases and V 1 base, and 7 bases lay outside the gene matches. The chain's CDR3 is CASSQGGQHGGNTIYF. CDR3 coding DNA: TGTGCCAGCAGCCAAGGGGGACAGCACGGGGGAAACACCATATATTTT.

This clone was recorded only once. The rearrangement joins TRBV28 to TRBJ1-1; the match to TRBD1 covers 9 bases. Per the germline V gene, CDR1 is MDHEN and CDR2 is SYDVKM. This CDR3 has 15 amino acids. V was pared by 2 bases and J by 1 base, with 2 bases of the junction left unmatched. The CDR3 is CASSLGGQGNTEAFF. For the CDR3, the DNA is TGTGCCAGCAGTTTAGGGGGACAGGGGAACACTGAAGCTTTCTTT.

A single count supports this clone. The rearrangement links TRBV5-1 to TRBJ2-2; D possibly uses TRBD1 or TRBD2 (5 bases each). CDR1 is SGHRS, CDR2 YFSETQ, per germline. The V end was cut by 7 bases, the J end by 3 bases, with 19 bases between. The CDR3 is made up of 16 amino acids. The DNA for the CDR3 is TGCGCCAGCCGGGACCCACTCCGAGTCGACACCGGGGAGCTGTTTTTT. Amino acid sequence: CASRDPLRVDTGELFF.

CDR3 residues: CASSEAGGGYLHF. The CDR3 DNA reads TGTGCCAGCAGTGAAGCAGGAGGGGGTTATCTGCATTTT. This chain connects TRBV6-1 to TRBJ1-5, with D perhaps matching TRBD1 (6 bases). Trimming cost V 0 bases and J 15 bases, with 15 bases left between them. CDR1 and CDR2 (germline): MNHNS, SASEGT. The CDR3 length is 13 residues.

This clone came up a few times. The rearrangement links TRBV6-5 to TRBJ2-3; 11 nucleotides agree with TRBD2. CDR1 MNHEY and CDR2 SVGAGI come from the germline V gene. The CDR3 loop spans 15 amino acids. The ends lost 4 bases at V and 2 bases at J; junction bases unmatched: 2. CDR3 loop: CASSSSGRSTDTQYF. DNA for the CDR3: TGTGCCAGCAGTTCTAGCGGGAGGTCCACAGATACGCAGTATTTT.

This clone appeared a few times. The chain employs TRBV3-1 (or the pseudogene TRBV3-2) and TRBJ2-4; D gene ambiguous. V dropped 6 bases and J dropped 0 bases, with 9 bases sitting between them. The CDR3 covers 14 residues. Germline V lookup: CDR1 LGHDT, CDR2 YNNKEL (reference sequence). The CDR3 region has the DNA TGTGCCAGCAGTGCGAGGCTAGCCAAAAACATTCAGTACTTC. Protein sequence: CASSARLAKNIQYF.

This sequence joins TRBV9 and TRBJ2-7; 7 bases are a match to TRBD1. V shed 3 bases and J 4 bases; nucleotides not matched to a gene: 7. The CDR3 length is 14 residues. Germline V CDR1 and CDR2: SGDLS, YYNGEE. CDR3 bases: TGTGCCAGCAGCGCGTTTGGGACAGATTACGAGCAGTACTTC. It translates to CASSAFGTDYEQYF.

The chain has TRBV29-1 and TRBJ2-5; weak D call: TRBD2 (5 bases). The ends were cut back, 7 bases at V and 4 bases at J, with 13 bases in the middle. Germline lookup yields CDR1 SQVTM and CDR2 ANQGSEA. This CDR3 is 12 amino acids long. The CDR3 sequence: CSAGKGRETQYF. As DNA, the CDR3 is TGCAGCGCCGGGAAGGGTAGAGAGACCCAGTACTTC.

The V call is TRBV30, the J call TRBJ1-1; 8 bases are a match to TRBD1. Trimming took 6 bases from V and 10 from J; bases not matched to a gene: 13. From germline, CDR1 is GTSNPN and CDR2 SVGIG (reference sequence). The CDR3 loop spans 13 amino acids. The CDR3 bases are TGTGCCTGCCGGACAGGGTTCGCTGGTGGAGCTTTCTTT. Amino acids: CACRTGFAGGAFF.

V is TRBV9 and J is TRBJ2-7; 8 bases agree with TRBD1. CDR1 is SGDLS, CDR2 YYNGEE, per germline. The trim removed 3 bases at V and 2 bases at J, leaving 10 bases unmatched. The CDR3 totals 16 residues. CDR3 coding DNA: TGTGCCAGCAGCGCCCAAGACAGGGGACTTACCTACGAGCAGTACTTC. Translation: CASSAQDRGLTYEQYF.

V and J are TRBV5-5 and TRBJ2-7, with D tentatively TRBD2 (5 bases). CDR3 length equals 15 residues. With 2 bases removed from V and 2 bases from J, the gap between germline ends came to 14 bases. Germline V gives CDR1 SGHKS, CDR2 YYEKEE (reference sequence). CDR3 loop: CASSLGIDYTYEQYF. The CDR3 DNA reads TGTGCCAGCAGCTTAGGGATAGACTATACCTACGAGCAGTACTTC.

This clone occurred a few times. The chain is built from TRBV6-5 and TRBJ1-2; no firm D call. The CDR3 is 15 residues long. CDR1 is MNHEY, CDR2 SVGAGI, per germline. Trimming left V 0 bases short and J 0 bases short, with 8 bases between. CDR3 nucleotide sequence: TGTGCCAGCAGTTACTCGGGGAATTCTAACTATGGCTACACCTTC. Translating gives CASSYSGNSNYGYTF.

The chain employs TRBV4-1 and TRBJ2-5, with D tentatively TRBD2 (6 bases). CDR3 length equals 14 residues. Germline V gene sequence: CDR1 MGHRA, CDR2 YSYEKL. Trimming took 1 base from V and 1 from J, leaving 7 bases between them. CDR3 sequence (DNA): TGCGCCAGCAGCCAAGGGGGACTCCAAGAGACCCAGTACTTC. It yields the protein CASSQGGLQETQYF.